The 22 T cell receptor beta chains below come from one sample, sequenced in a study of T cell responses to AZD1222 COVID-19 vaccine (dated by TCRdb to about 2021). The sample's time point label is to be understood as: baseline before first vaccination. Library preparation used the immunoSEQ multiplex PCR assay. TCRdb limited this immuneACCESS table to in-frame rearrangements with V and J called. A share of clones is missing; checked studies link under half to unresolved V genes, and the rest is unexplained. Here the sample has 150,000 to 180,000 clones; approximately 90% occur a single time. Clones ranked in the top ten supply approximately 2% of the sample. Sequencing used peripheral blood, obtained on day 0 of AZD1222 vaccination. Receptors originate from an adult in good health.

J is TRBJ1-5 and V is TRBV18; D unresolved. This CDR3 spans 13 amino acids. Trimming removed 6 bases at V and 5 bases at J, with 11 bases between. Germline V gene sequence: CDR1 KGHSH, CDR2 LQKENI. CDR3 region: CASSRGNYQPQHF. The CDR3 nucleotides are TGTGCCAGCTCCCGCGGTAATTATCAGCCCCAGCATTTT.

J is TRBJ2-1 and V is TRBV28, with a possible D match to TRBD1 (5 bases). The CDR3 loop spans 15 amino acids. The V and J ends lost 6 bases and 1 base respectively, with 13 bases between them. The germline gives CDR1 MDHEN, CDR2 SYDVKM. The CDR3 nucleotides are TGTGCCAGCAGAAAATCAGGGTTGTCCTACAATGAGCAGTTCTTC. Translated: CASRKSGLSYNEQFF.

The V and J genes are TRBV19 and TRBJ1-5; TRBD1 might be the D (6 bases). The CDR3 runs 15 residues. The V and J ends lost 1 base and 4 bases respectively, with 11 bases between them. Germline V gene data show CDR1 as LNHDA and CDR2 as SQIVND (reference sequence). The CDR3 protein is CASSIVEGVNQPQHF. The DNA for the CDR3 is TGTGCCAGTAGTATAGTCGAGGGGGTAAATCAGCCCCAGCATTTT.

This chain uses TRBV27 with TRBJ1-1, with D tentatively TRBD1 (6 bases). The CDR3 loop spans 14 amino acids. V shed 4 bases and J shed 1 base, with 10 bases lying between them. Germline CDR1 and CDR2: MNHEY and SMNVEV (reference sequence). This chain's CDR3 is CASSYRAPNTEAFF. The CDR3 bases are TGTGCCAGCAGTTACAGGGCCCCGAACACTGAAGCTTTCTTT.

The genes are TRBV11-1 and TRBJ1-1, with no clear D. V gave up 5 bases and J gave up 0 bases, with 13 bases separating them. The CDR3 extends over 15 amino acids. The germline V gene encodes CDR1 SGHAT and CDR2 FQDESV (reference sequence). In nucleotides, the CDR3 is TGTGCCAGCAGCCTCGGACGGCCCATGAACACTGAAGCTTTCTTT. Translating it yields CASSLGRPMNTEAFF.

The gene calls are TRBV28 and TRBJ2-7; 8 bases fit TRBD1. The CDR3 totals 14 residues. Germline V gene sequence: CDR1 MDHEN, CDR2 SYDVKM. Losses at the gene ends were 3 bases for V and 3 bases for J; bases not matched to a gene: 4. The CDR3 protein is CASSFSGGGYEQYF. The DNA for the CDR3 is TGTGCCAGCAGTTTTTCAGGGGGCGGCTACGAGCAGTACTTC.

This clone was counted a single time. The chain has TRBV18 and TRBJ2-1; 9 bases are a match to TRBD2. V was pared by 1 base and J by 4 bases, with 2 bases of the junction left unmatched. From germline, CDR1 is KGHSH and CDR2 LQKENI. The CDR3 contains 15 residues. CDR3 residues: CASSPQREDYNEQFF. The CDR3 region has the DNA TGTGCCAGCTCACCACAGCGGGAGGATTACAATGAGCAGTTCTTC.

This sequence joins TRBV9 and TRBJ2-3; 12 nucleotides align to TRBD2. V dropped 0 bases and J dropped 3; count of bases not matched to a gene: 2. The germline V gene has CDR1 SGDLS and CDR2 YYNGEE. The length of the CDR3 is 16 residues. The CDR3 DNA reads TGTGCCAGCAGCGTAGGGACTAGCGGGAAAACAGATACGCAGTATTTT. Its translation is CASSVGTSGKTDTQYF. The full variable domain, with the rest looked up from reference TRBV9 and TRBJ2-3, is DSGVTQTPKHLITATGQRVTLRCSPRSGDLSVYWYQQSLDQGLQFLIQYYNGEERAKGNILERFSAQQFPDLHSELNLSSLELGDSALYFCASSVGTSGKTDTQYFGPGTRLTVL.

This chain connects TRBV5-1 to TRBJ2-7; D unclear. The germline CDR1 and CDR2 sequences are SGHRS and YFSETQ. V was shortened by 3 bases and J by 3 bases, with 1 base between the two germline ends. The CDR3 covers 10 residues. In nucleotides, the CDR3 is TGCGCCAGCAGCTGCTACGAGCAGTACTTC. Translation gives CASSCYEQYF.

V and J are TRBV6-2 or TRBV6-3 and TRBJ1-2; TRBD1 aligns across 8 bases. V lost 4 bases and J lost 8; bases outside the gene matches: 6. CDR1 and CDR2 (germline): MNHEY, SVGEGT. This CDR3 contains 13 residues. The CDR3 here is CASSFDRGQGYTF. As DNA, the CDR3 is TGTGCCAGCAGTTTCGACAGGGGTCAGGGCTACACCTTC.

Note on this clone: The same CDR3 can be traced to other DNA sequences in this sample. This rearrangement joins TRBV28 to TRBJ1-3, with a tentative D call TRBD1 (6 bases). Germline CDR1 reads MDHEN; CDR2 reads SYDVKM. V was pared by 2 bases and J by 0 bases, with 8 bases between. The CDR3 spans 15 residues. The CDR3 nucleotides read TGTGCCAGCAGTTTAAGGGGGGGCTCTGGAAACACCATATATTTT. Translating gives CASSLRGGSGNTIYF.

V usage is TRBV28 and J usage is TRBJ2-6; D gene ambiguous. This CDR3 is built from 15 residues. From germline, CDR1 is MDHEN and CDR2 SYDVKM. V was pared by 3 bases and J by 0 bases, with 6 bases between. CDR3 residues: CASSLVPSGANVLTF. CDR3 coding DNA: TGTGCCAGCAGTTTGGTCCCCTCTGGGGCCAACGTCCTGACTTTC.

This clone has just one count. The V gene is TRBV12-3 or TRBV12-4, the J gene TRBJ2-7, with D perhaps matching TRBD2 (5 bases). V dropped 4 bases and J dropped 1 base, with 8 bases sitting between them. CDR3 size: 13 residues. In DNA, the CDR3 is TGTGCCAGCAGTTCCGGGGTATCCTACGAGCAGTACTTC. Its protein is CASSSGVSYEQYF.

V usage is TRBV6-2 or TRBV6-3 and J usage is TRBJ2-4; possible D gene TRBD1, 5 bases. The CDR3 spans 15 residues. V lost 4 bases to trimming and J lost 3 bases, with 13 bases between them. Germline V gene data show CDR1 as MNHEY and CDR2 as SVGEGT. CDR3 amino acids: CASSSRVLGKNIQYF. The DNA of the CDR3 is TGTGCCAGCAGTTCCAGGGTCTTGGGCAAAAACATTCAGTACTTC.

Of note for this clone: This specimen includes other DNA sequences encoding the same CDR3. This rearrangement joins TRBV28 to TRBJ1-5; maybe TRBD1 (5 bases). Germline values: CDR1 MDHEN, CDR2 SYDVKM. This CDR3 has 13 amino acids. The V end was cut by 1 base, the J end by 7 bases, with 8 bases between. CDR3 nucleotide sequence: TGTGCCAGCAGTTTATTACGGGGGCAGCCCCAGCATTTT. It is translated as CASSLLRGQPQHF.

The chain joins TRBV9 to TRBJ2-2; no clear D. Germline-derived CDR1 and CDR2 are SGDLS and YYNGEE. The length of the CDR3 is 12 residues. V was cut by 5 bases and J by 4 bases, with 6 bases left in between. The chain's CDR3 is CASSEFTGELFF. The CDR3 region has the DNA TGTGCCAGCAGTGAATTCACCGGGGAGCTGTTTTTT.

The chain uses TRBV15 and TRBJ2-3; unclear D gene. Trimming took off 0 bases at V and 6 bases at J, with 13 bases between the two ends. The length of the CDR3 is 15 residues. In germline, CDR1 is LNHNV, CDR2 YYDKDF (reference sequence). The CDR3 region is CATSRDQLSRDTQYF. In nucleotides, the CDR3 is TGTGCCACCAGCAGAGATCAATTGTCGCGGGATACGCAGTATTTT.

The V call is TRBV6-1, the J call TRBJ2-3; D gene unclear. Germline V gene data show CDR1 as MNHNS and CDR2 as SASEGT. Between the trimmed V and J ends, which lost 3 bases and 4 bases, there was a span of 5 bases. The CDR3 is 12 residues long. CDR3 sequence reads: CASSESSDTQYF. The CDR3 DNA sequence: TGTGCCAGCAGTGAGAGTTCAGATACGCAGTATTTT.

Only one count was recorded for this clone. The rearrangement uses TRBV19 and TRBJ2-2, with D possibly being TRBD1 or TRBD2 (5 bases each). The CDR3 is 19 amino acids. V was cut by 3 bases and J by 2 bases, with 22 bases left in between. Germline CDR1 and CDR2: LNHDA and SQIVND (reference sequence). The CDR3 DNA reads TGTGCCAGTAGTATGGCCATGCGGACATCTGGGAGTAACACCGGGGAGCTGTTTTTT. It yields the protein CASSMAMRTSGSNTGELFF.

For this clone: At one of its ends the junction is not consistent with the germline gene, which may arise from a read error. CDR3 nucleotides: TGTGCCAGCAGCTTGTCAGGGACGGTGCACTTC. This codes for CASSLSGTVHF. The chain recombines TRBV5-6 with TRBJ2-5, with D perhaps matching TRBD1 or TRBD2 (5 bases each). The CDR3 sequence is 11 residues long. The germline CDR1 and CDR2 sequences are SGHDT and YYEEEE. Together with reference TRBV5-6 and TRBJ2-5, the CDR3 gives the full variable domain: DAGVTQSPTHLIKTRGQQVTLRCSPKSGHDTVSWYQQALGQGPQFIFQYYEEEERQRGNFPDRFSGHQFPNYSSELNVNALLLGDSALYLCASSLSGTVHFGPGTRLLVL.

The chain recombines TRBV6-2 or TRBV6-3 with TRBJ2-7; 8 bases match TRBD1. Germline V gene lookup returns CDR1 MNHEY and CDR2 SVGEGT. The length of the CDR3 is 16 residues. V lost 3 bases to trimming and J lost 5 bases; unmatched junction nucleotides: 12. As DNA, the CDR3 is TGTGCCAGCAGTTATGGATTGGGGACAGGTATCAACGAGCAGTACTTC. It codes for CASSYGLGTGINEQYF.

This clone was seen a single time. The chain joins TRBV5-1 to TRBJ2-7, with 7 bases fitting TRBD1. Trimming took 4 bases from V and 6 from J; bases not matched to a gene: 13. CDR1 is SGHRS, CDR2 YFSETQ, per germline. The CDR3 runs 15 residues. The chain's CDR3 is CASSKRQGALFEQYF. The CDR3 DNA reads as TGCGCCAGCAGCAAACGACAGGGTGCTCTCTTCGAGCAGTACTTC.